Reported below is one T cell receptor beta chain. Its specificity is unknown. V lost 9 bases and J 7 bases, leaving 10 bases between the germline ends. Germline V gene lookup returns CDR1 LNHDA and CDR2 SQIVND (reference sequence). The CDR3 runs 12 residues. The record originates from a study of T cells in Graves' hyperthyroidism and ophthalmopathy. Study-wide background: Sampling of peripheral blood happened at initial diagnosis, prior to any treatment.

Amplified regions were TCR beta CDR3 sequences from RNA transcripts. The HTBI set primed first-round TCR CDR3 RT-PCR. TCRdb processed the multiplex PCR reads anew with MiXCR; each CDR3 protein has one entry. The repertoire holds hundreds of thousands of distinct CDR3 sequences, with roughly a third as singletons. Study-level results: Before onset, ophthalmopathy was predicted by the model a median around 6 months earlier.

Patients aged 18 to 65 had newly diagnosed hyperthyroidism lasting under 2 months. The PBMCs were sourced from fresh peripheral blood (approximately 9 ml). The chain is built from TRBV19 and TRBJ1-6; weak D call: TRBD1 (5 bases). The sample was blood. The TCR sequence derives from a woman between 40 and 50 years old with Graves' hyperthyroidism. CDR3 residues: CASRETNSPLHF. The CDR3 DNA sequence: TGTGCCAGCAGGGAAACAAATTCACCCCTCCACTTT.